This TCR beta chain was documented in a study of radiotherapy plus CTLA-4 blockade in lung cancer. Regarding the study as a whole: Radiotherapy was combined with ipilimumab, and tumor-derived TCR clones then expanded in blood.

In the case of this clone: Its antigen remains unidentified.

Assay used: immunoSEQ multiplex PCR; TCRdb lists only in-frame clones, some missing. The repertoire holds about 76,000 clones, under 85% seen once, with about 0.79% in the top ten. The CDR3 spans 12 residues. The germline CDR1 and CDR2 sequences are KGHSH and LQKENI. V lost 8 bases and J 0 bases, leaving 5 bases between the germline ends. V gene TRBV18 combines with J gene TRBJ1-3, with D unresolved. The material sequenced was peripheral blood, taken from a patient treated with radiotherapy plus ipilimumab. The source is a human donor with non-small cell lung cancer who had stable disease on radiotherapy plus ipilimumab. The CDR3 here is CASKGSGNTIYF. DNA for the CDR3: TGTGCCAGCAAAGGCTCTGGAAACACCATATATTTT.